This is a list of T cell receptor beta chains from one sample in a study of blood T cell repertoires in COVID-19. Profiled with immunoSEQ multiplex PCR; TCRdb holds only in-frame clones, not every one. Among fewer than 150,000 clones listed, about 86% were seen once. Material: peripheral blood. The receptor set was obtained from a woman in her forties or fifties who had recovered from COVID-19. Both conserved end residues are trimmed from each CDR3. A D gene is named only where the DNA matches it firmly.

cdr3_aa d_call v_call
ASSPDLDNSPLH . TRBV7-6
ASSLGLAGGLQDTQY TRBD2 TRBV7-2
ASSDSGTRRIKQY TRBD2 TRBV6-5
ASSPGVRMTMNTEAF . TRBV5-6
ASSVGGTSGRGDIQY TRBD2 TRBV9
ASRKEGTEAF . TRBV2
ASSMRGLVTSSSSYEQY . TRBV19
ASSVAPPGGNEQF TRBD2 TRBV9
ASSQARDRGGNTEAF TRBD1 TRBV14
ASSSLAGGGNEQF TRBD2 TRBV11-3
ASSQSSQFNYGYT . TRBV5-4
ACRRSGNYEQY . TRBV30
ASSQGLAGYEQY TRBD2 TRBV4-1
AWSETGKLF TRBD1 TRBV30
ASSVGSDSYNEQF . TRBV9
ASSLVAGGPHNEQF TRBD2 TRBV5-6
ASSQFAILSLTYEQY . TRBV3-1/TRBV3-2
ASSLLGGVGETQY TRBD2 TRBV2
ASSRLYEQF . TRBV6-5
ASSQTGGAEQY TRBD1 TRBV7-9
ASSFQGAIGELF TRBD1 TRBV5-6
ASSPQGSDTQY . TRBV18
ASSLAGRNTEAF . TRBV5-4
ASSLGGPYEQY . TRBV7-3
AISEGQDLTYEQY . TRBV10-3
ASSVVTLGLWEQF . TRBV7-2
ASSTSYSGTGSYNEQF TRBD1 TRBV19
ASNGVVGGTTDTQY . TRBV7-3
SVRNRGPYNEQF TRBD1 TRBV29-1
ASSFRTDTQY . TRBV5-4
SVEGTSGSYNEQF . TRBV29-1
ASSPGTSGSSEQY TRBD2 TRBV7-6
ASTSSDWYSYNEQF . TRBV11-3
ASRTGIPSQPQH . TRBV27
ASNTGASGRSEQY TRBD2 TRBV6-5
ASSSPAEGLYEQY . TRBV7-2
ASSEPRQVRVVAKNIQY . TRBV2
ASSRTPAGDTEAF . TRBV19
ASTRGSYQPQH . TRBV12-3/TRBV12-4
ASSLAETQY . TRBV7-6
ASSRQGGISGANVLT TRBD1 TRBV2
ASSLAAGNTYGYT . TRBV5-1
ASSLKWTGLNTIY TRBD1 TRBV6-5
ASSQDSGRWGYT . TRBV14
ASSQSSGNQPQH . TRBV4-2
ASRPYRNTEAF . TRBV7-9
ASSFSLNPEAF . TRBV28
AMSAGGPTDTQY TRBD2 TRBV10-3
ASSWGDRNTEAF TRBD1 TRBV5-1
ASIRLGVGDEQY . TRBV7-8
ASSLKPTSTDTQY . TRBV7-2
SARSRDTYNEQF . TRBV29-1
AISESGGAGADTQY . TRBV10-3
ASSTGQLPGLADLPPYNEQF TRBD2 TRBV19
ASSIQGAWASDCRDEKLF . TRBV21-1
ASSYSNSGPTGELF TRBD2 TRBV6-2/TRBV6-3
ASSTSGTDTQY TRBD2 TRBV11-3